This T cell receptor beta chain was documented in a study of cytomegalovirus exposure and HLA in healthy donors. Study background: Falling in the Caucasian-associated ancestry cluster were 80% to 90% of approximately 410 genotyped donors.

The study ran its PCR with 60 Vbeta and 13 Jbeta primers. Clones were read by immunoSEQ multiplex PCR, and TCRdb kept only the in-frame ones, dropping some. The table shows some 130,000 clones, with 70% to 80% occurring only once. The V and J ends lost 5 bases and 3 bases respectively, with 17 bases between them. In germline, CDR1 is SGHVS, CDR2 FQNEAQ. The CDR3 sequence is 16 residues long. Overall study results and limits: Based on reports, TCR beta sequences accurately predicted HLA-A and HLA-B alleles for most subjects. Some TCR beta chains (around 180 of them) were listed as cytomegalovirus-associated. In a later analysis, TCR beta V- and J-gene trimming was associated with a missense DCLRE1C variant.

This clone was counted once. The target antigen is unknown. The source of this sequence is a man in his thirties or forties in good health and CMV-seronegative. The chain couples TRBV7-8 to TRBJ2-1, with a possible D match to TRBD1 (5 bases). Sequences were obtained from PBMCs. The CDR3 reads CASSPYRMGGYNEQFF. The CDR3 nucleotides are TGTGCCAGCAGCCCGTACAGGATGGGTGGCTACAATGAGCAGTTCTTC.